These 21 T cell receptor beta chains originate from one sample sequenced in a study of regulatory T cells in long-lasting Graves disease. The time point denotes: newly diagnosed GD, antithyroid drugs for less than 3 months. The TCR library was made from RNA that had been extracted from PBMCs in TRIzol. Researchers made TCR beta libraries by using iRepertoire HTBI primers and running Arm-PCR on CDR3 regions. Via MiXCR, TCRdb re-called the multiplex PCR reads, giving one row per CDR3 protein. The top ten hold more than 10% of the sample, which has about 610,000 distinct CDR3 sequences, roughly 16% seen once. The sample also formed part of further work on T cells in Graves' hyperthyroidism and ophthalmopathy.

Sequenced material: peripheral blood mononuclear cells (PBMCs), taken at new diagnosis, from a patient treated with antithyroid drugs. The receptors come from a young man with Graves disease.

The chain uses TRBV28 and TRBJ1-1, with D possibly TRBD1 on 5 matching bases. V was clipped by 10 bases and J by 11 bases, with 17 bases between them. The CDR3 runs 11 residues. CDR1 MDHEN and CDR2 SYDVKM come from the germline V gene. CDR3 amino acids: CATRATLRAFF. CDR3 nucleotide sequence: TGTGCCACCAGGGCCACCTTACGGGCTTTCTTT.

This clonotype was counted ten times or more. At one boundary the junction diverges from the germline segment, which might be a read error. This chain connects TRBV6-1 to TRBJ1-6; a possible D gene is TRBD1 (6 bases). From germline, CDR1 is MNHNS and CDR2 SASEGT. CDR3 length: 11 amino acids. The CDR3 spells CASSEGDTLHF. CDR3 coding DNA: TGTGCCAGCAGCGAAGGGGACACCCTCCACTTT.

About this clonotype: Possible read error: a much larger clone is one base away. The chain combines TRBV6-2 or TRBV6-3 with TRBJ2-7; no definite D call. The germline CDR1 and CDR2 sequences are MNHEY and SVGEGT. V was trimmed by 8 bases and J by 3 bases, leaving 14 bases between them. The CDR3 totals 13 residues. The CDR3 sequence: CASRFPAYYEQYF. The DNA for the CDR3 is TGTGCCAGCCGATTCCCGGCCTACTACGAGCAGTACTTC.

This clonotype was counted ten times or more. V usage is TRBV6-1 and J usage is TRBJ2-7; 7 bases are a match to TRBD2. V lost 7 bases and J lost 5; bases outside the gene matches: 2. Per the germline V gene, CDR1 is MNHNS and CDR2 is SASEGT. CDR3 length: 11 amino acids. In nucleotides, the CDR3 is TGTGCCAGCACACTAGCGAACGAGCAGTACTTC. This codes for CASTLANEQYF.

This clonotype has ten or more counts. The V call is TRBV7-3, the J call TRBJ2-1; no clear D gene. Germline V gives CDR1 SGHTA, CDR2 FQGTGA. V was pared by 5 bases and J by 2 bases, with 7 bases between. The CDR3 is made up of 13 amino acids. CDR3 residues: CASSQRPYNEQFF. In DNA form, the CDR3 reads TGTGCCAGCAGCCAGAGACCCTACAATGAGCAGTTCTTC.

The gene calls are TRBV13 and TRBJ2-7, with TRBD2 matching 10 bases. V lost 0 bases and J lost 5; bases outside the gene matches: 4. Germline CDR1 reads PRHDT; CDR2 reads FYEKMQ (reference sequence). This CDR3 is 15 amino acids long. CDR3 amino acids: CASSLGLAGIDEQYF. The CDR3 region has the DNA TGTGCCAGCAGCTTAGGACTAGCGGGAATCGACGAGCAGTACTTC.

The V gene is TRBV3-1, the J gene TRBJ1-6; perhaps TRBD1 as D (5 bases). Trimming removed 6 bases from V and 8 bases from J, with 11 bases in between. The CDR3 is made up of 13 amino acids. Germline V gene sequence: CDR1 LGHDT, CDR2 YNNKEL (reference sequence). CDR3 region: CASSEQADSPLHF. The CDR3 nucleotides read TGTGCCAGCAGTGAACAGGCGGATTCACCCCTCCACTTT.

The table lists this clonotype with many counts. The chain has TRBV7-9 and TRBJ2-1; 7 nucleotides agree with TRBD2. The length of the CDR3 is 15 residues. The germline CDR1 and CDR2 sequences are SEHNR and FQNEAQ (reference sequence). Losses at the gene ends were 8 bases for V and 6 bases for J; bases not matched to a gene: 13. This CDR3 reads CASGGSAGLSNEQFF. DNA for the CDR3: TGTGCCAGCGGGGGGTCAGCGGGATTAAGCAATGAGCAGTTCTTC. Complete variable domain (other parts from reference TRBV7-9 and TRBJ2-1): DTGVSQNPRHKITKRGQNVTFRCDPISEHNRLYWYRQTLGQGPEFLTYFQNEAQLEKSRLLSDRFSAERPKGSFSTLEIQRTEQGDSAMYLCASGGSAGLSNEQFFGPGTRLTVL.

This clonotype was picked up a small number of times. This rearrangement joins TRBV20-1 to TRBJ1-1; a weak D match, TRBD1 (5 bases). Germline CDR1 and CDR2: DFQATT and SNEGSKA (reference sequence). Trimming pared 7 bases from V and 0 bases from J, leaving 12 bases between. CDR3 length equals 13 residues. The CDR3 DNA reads TGCAGTGGTCCAGGGTTTATGAACACTGAAGCTTTCTTT. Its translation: CSGPGFMNTEAFF.

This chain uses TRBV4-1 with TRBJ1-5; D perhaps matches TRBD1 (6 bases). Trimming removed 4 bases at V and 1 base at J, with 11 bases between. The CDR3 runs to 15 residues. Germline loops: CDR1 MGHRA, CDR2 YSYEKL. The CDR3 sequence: CASSPWTASNQPQHF. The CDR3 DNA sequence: TGCGCCAGCAGCCCTTGGACAGCCAGCAATCAGCCCCAGCATTTT.

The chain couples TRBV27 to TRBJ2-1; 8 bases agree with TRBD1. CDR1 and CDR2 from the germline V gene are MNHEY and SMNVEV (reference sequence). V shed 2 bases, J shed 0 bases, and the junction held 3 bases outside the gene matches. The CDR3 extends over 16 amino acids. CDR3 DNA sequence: TGTGCCAGCAGTTTAGGCAGGGGGCCCTCCTACAATGAGCAGTTCTTC. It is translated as CASSLGRGPSYNEQFF.

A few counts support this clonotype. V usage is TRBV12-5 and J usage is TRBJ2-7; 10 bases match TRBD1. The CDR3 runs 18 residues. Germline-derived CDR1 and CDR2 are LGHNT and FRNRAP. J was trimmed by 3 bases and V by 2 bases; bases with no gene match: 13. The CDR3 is CASGLPPLVRTGGYEQYF. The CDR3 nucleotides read TGTGCTAGTGGTTTGCCCCCTTTAGTTCGGACAGGGGGCTACGAGCAGTACTTC.

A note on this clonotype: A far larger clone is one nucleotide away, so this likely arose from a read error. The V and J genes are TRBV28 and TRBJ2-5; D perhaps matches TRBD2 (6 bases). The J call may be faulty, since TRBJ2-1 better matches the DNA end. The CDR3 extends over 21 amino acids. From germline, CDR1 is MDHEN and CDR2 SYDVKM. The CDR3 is CASSPMAASATMRDTRDEQFF. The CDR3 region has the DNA TGTGCCAGCAGTCCCATGGCCGCTAGCGCAACAATGAGGGATACAAGGGATGAGCAGTTCTTC.

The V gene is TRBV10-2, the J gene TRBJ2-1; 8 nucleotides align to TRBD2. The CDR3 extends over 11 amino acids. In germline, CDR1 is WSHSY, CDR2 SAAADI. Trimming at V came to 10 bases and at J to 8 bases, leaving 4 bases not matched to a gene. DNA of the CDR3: TGCGCCACGGGGGGGCGGGATGAGCAGTTCTTC. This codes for CATGGRDEQFF.

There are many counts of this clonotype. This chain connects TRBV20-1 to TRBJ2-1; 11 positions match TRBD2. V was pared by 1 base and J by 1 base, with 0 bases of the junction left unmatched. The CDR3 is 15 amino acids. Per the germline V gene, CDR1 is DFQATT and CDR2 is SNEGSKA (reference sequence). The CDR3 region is CSARGLAGSYNEQFF. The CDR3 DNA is TGCAGTGCTAGAGGACTAGCGGGATCCTACAATGAGCAGTTCTTC.

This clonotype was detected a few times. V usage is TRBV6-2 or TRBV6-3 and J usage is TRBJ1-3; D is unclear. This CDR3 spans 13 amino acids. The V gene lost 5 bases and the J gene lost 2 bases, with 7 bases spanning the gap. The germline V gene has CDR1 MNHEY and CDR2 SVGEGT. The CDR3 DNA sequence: TGTGCCAGCAGTGAGACCACTGGAAACACCATATATTTT. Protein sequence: CASSETTGNTIYF.

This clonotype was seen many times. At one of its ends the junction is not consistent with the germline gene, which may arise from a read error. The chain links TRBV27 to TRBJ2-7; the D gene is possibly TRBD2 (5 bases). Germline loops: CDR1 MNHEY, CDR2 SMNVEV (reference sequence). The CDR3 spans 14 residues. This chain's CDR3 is CASSLSGGLYEQYF. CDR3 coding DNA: TGTGCCAGCAGCTTATCGGGCGGACTCTACGAGCAGTACTTC.

Here the CDR3 reads CASSLASSGYNEQFF. The CDR3 coding sequence is TGTGCCAGCAGCTTGGCGTCTAGCGGCTACAATGAGCAGTTCTTC. V gene TRBV7-3 combines with J gene TRBJ2-1, with TRBD2 matching over 7 bases. With V trimmed by 3 bases and J by 3 bases, 5 bases remained unmatched. CDR3 size: 15 residues. The germline V gene encodes CDR1 SGHTA and CDR2 FQGTGA.

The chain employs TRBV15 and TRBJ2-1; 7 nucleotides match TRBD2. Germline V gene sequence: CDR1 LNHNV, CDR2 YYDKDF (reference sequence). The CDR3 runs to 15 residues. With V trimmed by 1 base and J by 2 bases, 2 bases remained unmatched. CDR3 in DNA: TGTGCCACCAGCAGAGCTAGCGGAGCCTACAATGAGCAGTTCTTC. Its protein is CATSRASGAYNEQFF.

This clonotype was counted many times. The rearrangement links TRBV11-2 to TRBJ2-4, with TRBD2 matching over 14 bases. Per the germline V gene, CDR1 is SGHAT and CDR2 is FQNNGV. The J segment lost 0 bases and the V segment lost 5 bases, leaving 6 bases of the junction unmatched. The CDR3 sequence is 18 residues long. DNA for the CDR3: TGTGCCAGCAGCCCGACTAGCGGGAGGGACCTAGCCAAAAACATTCAGTACTTC. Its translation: CASSPTSGRDLAKNIQYF.

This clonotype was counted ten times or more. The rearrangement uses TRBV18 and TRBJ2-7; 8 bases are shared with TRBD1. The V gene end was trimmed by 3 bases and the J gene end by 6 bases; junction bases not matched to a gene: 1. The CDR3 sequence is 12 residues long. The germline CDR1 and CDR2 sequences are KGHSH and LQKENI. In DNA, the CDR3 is TGTGCCAGCTCACCGACAGGGGCCGAGCAGTACTTC. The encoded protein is CASSPTGAEQYF.